The rows below give T cell receptor beta chains drawn from one sample of a study of T-cell reconstitution after alpha-beta-depleted transplantation in children. From the PCR reads, TCRdb called clonotypes with MiXCR, one entry per CDR3 protein. The sample consists of about 32,000 distinct CDR3 sequences, under 7.5% of them appearing once. This material consisted of peripheral blood, taken 60 days after TCRalphabeta/CD19-depleted stem cell transplant. The receptor source for this set is a child younger than two who had a stem cell transplant for acute myeloid leukemia, so the T cells may come from the graft donor. The CDR3 runs from the conserved cysteine through the conserved F or W. The order of the fields is V gene, D gene, clone size, J gene, CDR3 DNA, CDR3 protein. D genes are given only for firm matches. Clone size is shown for a subset of rows, as once, few, many or a class of expanded clone.

>TRBV7-9|.|many|TRBJ1-1
TGTGCCAGCAGCTTAGGCAGGGCCAGGATTCGGGACACTGAAGCTTTCTTT
CASSLGRARIRDTEAFF
>TRBV5-8|.|few|TRBJ1-1
TGTGCCAGCAGCTTGGGCCATTTGAACACTGAAGCTTTCTTT
CASSLGHLNTEAFF
>TRBV7-3|TRBD2|many|TRBJ2-7
TGTGCCAGCAGCCCAACGGGCGGGAGGGCTTACGAGCAGTACTTC
CASSPTGGRAYEQYF
>TRBV6-4|TRBD1|many|TRBJ1-6
TGTGCCAGCAGTGACTCGGGGGACAGTTATTCACCCCTCCACTTT
CASSDSGDSYSPLHF
>TRBV6-5|.|many|TRBJ1-2
TGTGCCAGCAGTTACTCGAATCAAGAATACGGCTACACCTTC
CASSYSNQEYGYTF
>TRBV28|.|many|TRBJ2-3
TGTGCCAGCAGTTTAAGAACCCTTAGGGATACGCAGTATTTT
CASSLRTLRDTQYF
>TRBV3-1|TRBD2|many|TRBJ2-7
TGTGCCAGCAGCCAAGTTGGGGCGGGAGCCCCGGGGGAGCAGTACTTC
CASSQVGAGAPGEQYF
>TRBV28|.|many|TRBJ2-7
TGTGCCAGCAGTTTCGGAGTCGGCGGCTACGAGCAGTACTTC
CASSFGVGGYEQYF
>TRBV7-9|.|many|TRBJ2-5
TGTGCCAGCAGCTTAGGAGCGAGAGAGACCCAGTACTTC
CASSLGARETQYF
>TRBV4-3|.|many|TRBJ2-7
TGCGCCAGCAGCCAAGATGAGGGGACACTCCGGGAGCAGTACTTC
CASSQDEGTLREQYF
>TRBV12-3/TRBV12-4|TRBD1|many|TRBJ1-3
TGTGCCAGCCCAGGGGGACAGGGTTATTTT
CASPGGQGYF
>TRBV6-2/TRBV6-3|TRBD2|many|TRBJ2-3
TGTGCCAGCAGCCCACTAGGACTAGCGGGAGTTGGTTCGCAGTATTTT
CASSPLGLAGVGSQYF
>TRBV11-2|.|many|TRBJ1-2
TGTGCCAGCAGCTTAGGTGGGGGTTTTGGCTATGGCTACACCTTC
CASSLGGGFGYGYTF
>TRBV29-1|.|many|TRBJ2-7
TGCAGCGTTTCCTCCCCCCAGGGCGAGCAGTACTTC
CSVSSPQGEQYF
>TRBV4-3|TRBD1|many|TRBJ2-2
TGCGCCAGCAGCCAACTGAGGGGACAGGGGATCACCGGGGAGCTGTTTTTT
CASSQLRGQGITGELFF
>TRBV6-2/TRBV6-3|.|many|TRBJ2-7
TGTGCCAGCAGTCCTCGGCGGGACGAGCAGTACTTC
CASSPRRDEQYF
>TRBV24-1|TRBD1|many|TRBJ1-1
TGTGCCACCAGTGAATGTGGACAGGGGGGACCTAAGAACACTGAAGCTTTCTTT
CATSECGQGGPKNTEAFF
>TRBV2|.|many|TRBJ1-2
TGTGCCACCTCAGCGGTGGGTACCTATGGCTACACCTTC
CATSAVGTYGYTF
>TRBV12-3/TRBV12-4|.|.|TRBJ2-1
TGTGCCAGCTGCACCACGACCTTTTGGCGGGCGACATACAATGAGCAGTTCTTC
CASCTTTFWRATYNEQFF
>TRBV12-3/TRBV12-4|TRBD2|many|TRBJ2-1
TGTGCCAGCAGTTTAAGACTAGCGGGAGGGAATGAGCAGTTCTTC
CASSLRLAGGNEQFF
>TRBV12-3/TRBV12-4|.|many|TRBJ2-2
TGTGCCAGCAACGACGACGGGGAGCTGTTTTTT
CASNDDGELFF
>TRBV6-6|.|many|TRBJ2-2
TGTGCCAGCAGTTACAATGGCGGGGAGCTGTTTTTT
CASSYNGGELFF
>TRBV6-2/TRBV6-3|.|many|TRBJ2-5
TGTGCCACCCAATACAGGAAGACCCAGTACTTC
CATQYRKTQYF
>TRBV12-3/TRBV12-4|.|many|TRBJ1-5
TGTGCCAGTCGGGGGAGGAGCAATCAGCCCCAGCATTTT
CASRGRSNQPQHF
>TRBV5-8|TRBD1|many|TRBJ1-5
TGTGCCAGCAGCATGGACAGGGCTCGCAATCAGCCCCAGCATTTT
CASSMDRARNQPQHF
>TRBV13|.|many|TRBJ2-7
TGTGCCAGCAGCGTGGCCGGGGCGGTCGAGCAGTACTTC
CASSVAGAVEQYF
>TRBV7-9|.|many|TRBJ1-5
TGTGCCAGCACCCCCCTAAATCAGCCCCAGCATTTT
CASTPLNQPQHF
>TRBV5-1|TRBD2|many|TRBJ2-1
TGCGCCAGCCAGATCCTAGCGGGTCCAAGGAATGAGCAGTTCTTC
CASQILAGPRNEQFF
>TRBV7-9|.|many|TRBJ1-5
TGTGCCAGCAGCTTAGCTCTGGTGGGGGGGGGCAATCAGCCCCAGCATTTT
CASSLALVGGGNQPQHF
>TRBV7-8|TRBD2|few|TRBJ2-5
TGTGCCAGCAGCTCCCTAGCGGGGGGTGGGGAGACCCAGTACTTC
CASSSLAGGGETQYF
>TRBV27|.|many|TRBJ2-7
TGTGCCAGCAGTTTAAGGGCTATCTCCTACGAGCAGTACTTC
CASSLRAISYEQYF
>TRBV7-9|.|many|TRBJ2-1
TGTGCCAGCAGCTTCAGAGGGGTTAGTGGGTCCTACAATGAGCAGTTCTTC
CASSFRGVSGSYNEQFF
>TRBV9|.|many|TRBJ2-3
TGTGCCAGCACCCAAAGGGGGGGCTCCACAGATACGCAGTATTTT
CASTQRGGSTDTQYF
>TRBV20-1|.|many|TRBJ1-5
TGCAGTGCCACCACAGGGTCCCAGCATTTT
CSATTGSQHF
>TRBV29-1|.|many|TRBJ1-1
TGCAGCGTTGAGGGGACTGAAGCTTTCTTT
CSVEGTEAFF
>TRBV20-1|.|many|TRBJ2-1
TGCAGTGCTAGAGATATAGCGGCCTACAATGAGCAGTTCTTC
CSARDIAAYNEQFF
>TRBV3-1|.|many|TRBJ2-1
TGTGCCAGCAGCCAAGATGAAAGGGTCGCCTACAATGAGCAGTTCTTC
CASSQDERVAYNEQFF
>TRBV20-1|.|many|TRBJ2-4
TGCAGTGCTGGACTGGGGAACATTCAGTACTTC
CSAGLGNIQYF
>TRBV12-3/TRBV12-4|.|many|TRBJ2-7
TGTGCCTCGGAGGATCCTAACTTGCGCGAGCAGTACTTC
CASEDPNLREQYF
>TRBV4-3|.|many|TRBJ1-6
TGCGCCAGCAGCCAAATCGTGGACAGCTATAATTCACCCCTCCACTTT
CASSQIVDSYNSPLHF
>TRBV20-1|.|many|TRBJ2-2
TGCAGTGCTCATAAGAACACCGGGGAGCTGTTTTTT
CSAHKNTGELFF
>TRBV7-6|.|many|TRBJ2-3
TGTGCCAGCAGCTTAGCCCCAAACCCAGGGTGGGGAGATACGCAGTATTTT
CASSLAPNPGWGDTQYF
>TRBV6-2/TRBV6-3|TRBD2|many|TRBJ2-1
TGTGCCAGCAGTTACTCCCTTCCTGGGACTAGCTTGGGCCATGAGCAGTTCTTC
CASSYSLPGTSLGHEQFF
>TRBV2|.|.|TRBJ1-4
TGTGCCAGCAGGGAGGGACCGAGAGAAAAACTGTTTTTT
CASREGPREKLFF
>TRBV11-2|TRBD2|many|TRBJ2-1
TGTGCCAGCAGCTTAGTGCGAGCGGGGGGCTACAATGAGCAGTTCTTC
CASSLVRAGGYNEQFF
>TRBV5-5|.|.|TRBJ2-7
TGTGCCATCAGCTCCGGGTTCCCTTCCTACGAGCAGTACTTC
CAISSGFPSYEQYF
>TRBV7-9|.|many|TRBJ2-5
TGTGCCAGCAGTCGGACCCCAGAAGAGACCCAGTACTTC
CASSRTPEETQYF
>TRBV12-3/TRBV12-4|.|.|TRBJ2-1
TGTGCCAGCACCCAAAGGGCCAATGAGCAGTTCTTC
CASTQRANEQFF
>TRBV24-1|.|many|TRBJ2-7
TGTGCCACCAGTGAAAATTCCGGGACGCGGGATGGGTACGAGCAGTACTTC
CATSENSGTRDGYEQYF
>TRBV7-6|.|.|TRBJ2-2
TGTGCCAGCAGCTCCCGAGGGGGGCCGGGCGGGGAGCTGTTTTTT
CASSSRGGPGGELFF
>TRBV10-3|.|many|TRBJ2-3
TGTGCCATCACTGGGCAGACCGGGGATACGCAGTATTTT
CAITGQTGDTQYF
>TRBV20-1|TRBD2|many|TRBJ2-3
TGCAGTGCCCCTCCGGCGGGGGGGTTTGATACGCAGTATTTT
CSAPPAGGFDTQYF
>TRBV29-1|TRBD1|many|TRBJ1-2
TGCAGCGTAAGCTCGGGACAGCTATATGGCTACACCTTC
CSVSSGQLYGYTF
>TRBV13|.|many|TRBJ2-7
TGTGCCAGCAGTTCACGAGGGTACGAGCAGTACTTC
CASSSRGYEQYF
>TRBV7-9|TRBD2|many|TRBJ2-7
TGTGCCAGCAGCGGGAATGGACTAGCGACCTACGAGCAGTACTTC
CASSGNGLATYEQYF